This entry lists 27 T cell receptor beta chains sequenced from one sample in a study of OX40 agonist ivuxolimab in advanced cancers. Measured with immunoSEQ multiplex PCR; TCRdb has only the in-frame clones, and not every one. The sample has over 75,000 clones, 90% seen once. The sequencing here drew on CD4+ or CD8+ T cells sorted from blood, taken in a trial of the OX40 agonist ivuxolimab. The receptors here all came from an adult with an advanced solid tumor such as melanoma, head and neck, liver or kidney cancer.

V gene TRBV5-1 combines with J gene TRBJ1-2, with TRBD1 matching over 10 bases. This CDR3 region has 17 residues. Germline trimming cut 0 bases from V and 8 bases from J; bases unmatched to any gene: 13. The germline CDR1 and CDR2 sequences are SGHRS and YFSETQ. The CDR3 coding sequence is TGCGCCAGCAGCTTGGGGTATGGGACAGGGGAAGGGGACGGCTACACCTTC. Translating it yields CASSLGYGTGEGDGYTF.

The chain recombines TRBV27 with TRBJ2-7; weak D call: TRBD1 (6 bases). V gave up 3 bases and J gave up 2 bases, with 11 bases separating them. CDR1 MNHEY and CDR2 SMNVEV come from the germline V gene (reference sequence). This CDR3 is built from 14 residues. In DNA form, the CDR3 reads TGTGCCAGCAGTTTCTCAGGACAGACCTACGAGCAGTACTTC. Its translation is CASSFSGQTYEQYF.

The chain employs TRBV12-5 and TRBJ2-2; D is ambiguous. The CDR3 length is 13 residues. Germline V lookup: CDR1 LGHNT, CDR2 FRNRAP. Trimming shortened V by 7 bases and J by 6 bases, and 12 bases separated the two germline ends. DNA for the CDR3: TGTGCTAGTGCCATACGGCCGGCCGGGGAGCTGTTTTTT. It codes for CASAIRPAGELFF. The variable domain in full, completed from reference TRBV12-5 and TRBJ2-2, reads DARVTQTPRHKVTEMGQEVTMRCQPILGHNTVFWYRQTMMQGLELLAYFRNRAPLDDSGMPKDRFSAEMPDATLATLKIQPSEPRDSAVYFCASAIRPAGELFFGEGSRLTVL.

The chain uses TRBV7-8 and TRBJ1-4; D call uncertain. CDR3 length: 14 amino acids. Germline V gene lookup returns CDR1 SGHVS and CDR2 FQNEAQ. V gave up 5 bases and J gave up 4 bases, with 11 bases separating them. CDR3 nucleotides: TGTGCCAGCAGCCCACTAGGATTTAATGAAAAACTGTTTTTT. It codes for CASSPLGFNEKLFF.

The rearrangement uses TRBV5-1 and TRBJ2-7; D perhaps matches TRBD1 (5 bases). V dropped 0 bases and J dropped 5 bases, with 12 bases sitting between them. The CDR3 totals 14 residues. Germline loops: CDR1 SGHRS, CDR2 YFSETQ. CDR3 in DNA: TGCGCCAGCAGCTTGGCAGGCAGGGCCCACGAGCAGTACTTC. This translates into CASSLAGRAHEQYF.

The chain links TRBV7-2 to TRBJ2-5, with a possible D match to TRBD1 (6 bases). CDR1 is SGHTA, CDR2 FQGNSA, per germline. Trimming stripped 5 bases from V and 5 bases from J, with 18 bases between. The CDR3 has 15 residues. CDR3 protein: CASSPQGRSFETQYF. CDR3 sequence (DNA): TGTGCCAGCAGCCCCCAGGGGAGAAGCTTCGAGACCCAGTACTTC. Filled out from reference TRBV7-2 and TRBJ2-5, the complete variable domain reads GAGVSQSPSNKVTEKGKDVELRCDPISGHTALYWYRQSLGQGLEFLIYFQGNSAPDKSGLPSDRFSAERTGGSVSTLTIQRTQQEDSAVYLCASSPQGRSFETQYFGPGTRLLVL.

The CDR3 coding sequence is TGTGCCAGCAGCAGAGACACTAACTACGAGCAGTACTTC. Its protein is CASSRDTNYEQYF. V usage is TRBV7-2 and J usage is TRBJ2-7; D is undetermined. V was pared by 5 bases and J by 3 bases, with 11 bases between. The CDR3 loop spans 13 amino acids. Germline-derived CDR1 and CDR2 are SGHTA and FQGNSA.

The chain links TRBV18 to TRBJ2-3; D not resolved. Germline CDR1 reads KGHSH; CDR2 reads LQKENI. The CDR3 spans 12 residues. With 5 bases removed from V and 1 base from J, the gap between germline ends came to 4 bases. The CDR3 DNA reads TGTGCCAGCTCAGAGGGCACAGATACGCAGTATTTT. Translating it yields CASSEGTDTQYF.

CDR3 sequence (DNA): TGTGCCAGCAGCGTAGCACTCCCGGGACAGGGGGCAACAGATACGCAGTATTTT. This translates into CASSVALPGQGATDTQYF. The chain has TRBV9 and TRBJ2-3; 12 bases match TRBD1. Germline V gives CDR1 SGDLS, CDR2 YYNGEE. With 0 bases clipped from V and 3 bases from J, the junction kept 8 bases outside the gene matches. There are 18 residues in the CDR3.

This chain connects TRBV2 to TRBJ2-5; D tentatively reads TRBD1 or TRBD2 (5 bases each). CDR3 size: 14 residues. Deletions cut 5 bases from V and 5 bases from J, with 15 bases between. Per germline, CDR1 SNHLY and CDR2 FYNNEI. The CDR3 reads CASSSGRVEETQYF. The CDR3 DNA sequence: TGTGCCAGCAGTTCAGGGCGGGTCGAGGAGACCCAGTACTTC.

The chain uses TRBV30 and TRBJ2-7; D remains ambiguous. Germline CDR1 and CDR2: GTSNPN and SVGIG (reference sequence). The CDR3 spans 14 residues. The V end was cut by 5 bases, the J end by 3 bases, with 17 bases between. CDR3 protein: CAWSSRGRLYEQYF. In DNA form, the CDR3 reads TGTGCCTGGTCATCCCGTGGGCGGCTCTACGAGCAGTACTTC.

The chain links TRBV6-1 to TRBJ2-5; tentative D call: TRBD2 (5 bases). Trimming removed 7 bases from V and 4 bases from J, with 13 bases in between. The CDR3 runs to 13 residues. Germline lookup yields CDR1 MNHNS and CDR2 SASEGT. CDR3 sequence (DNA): TGTGCCAGCACACAGACTACCGCAGAGACCCAGTACTTC. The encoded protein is CASTQTTAETQYF.

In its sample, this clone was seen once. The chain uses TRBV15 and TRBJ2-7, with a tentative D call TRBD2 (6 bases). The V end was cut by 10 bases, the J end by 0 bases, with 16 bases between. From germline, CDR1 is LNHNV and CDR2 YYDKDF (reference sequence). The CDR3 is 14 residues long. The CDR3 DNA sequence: TGTGCCAGGGCCGGGCGGGGCAACTCCTACGAGCAGTACTTC. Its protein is CARAGRGNSYEQYF.

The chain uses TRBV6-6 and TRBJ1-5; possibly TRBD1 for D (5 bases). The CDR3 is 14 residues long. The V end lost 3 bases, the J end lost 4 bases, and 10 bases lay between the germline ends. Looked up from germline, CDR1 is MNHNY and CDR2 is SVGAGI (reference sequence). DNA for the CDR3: TGTGCCAGCAGTTATATGGGGGGGAATCAGCCCCAGCATTTT. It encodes CASSYMGGNQPQHF.

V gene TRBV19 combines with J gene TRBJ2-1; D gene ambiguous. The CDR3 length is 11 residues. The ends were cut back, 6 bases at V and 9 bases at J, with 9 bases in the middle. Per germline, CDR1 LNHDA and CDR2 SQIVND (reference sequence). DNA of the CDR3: TGTGCCAGTAGGGGTGTGATTGAGCAGTTCTTC. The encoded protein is CASRGVIEQFF.

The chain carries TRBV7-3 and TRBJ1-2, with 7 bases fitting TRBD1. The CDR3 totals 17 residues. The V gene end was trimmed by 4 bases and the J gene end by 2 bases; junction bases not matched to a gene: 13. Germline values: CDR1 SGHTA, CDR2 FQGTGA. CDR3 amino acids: CASSSLETGPSNYGYTF. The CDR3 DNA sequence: TGTGCCAGCAGCTCGCTAGAGACAGGGCCTTCAAACTATGGCTACACCTTC.

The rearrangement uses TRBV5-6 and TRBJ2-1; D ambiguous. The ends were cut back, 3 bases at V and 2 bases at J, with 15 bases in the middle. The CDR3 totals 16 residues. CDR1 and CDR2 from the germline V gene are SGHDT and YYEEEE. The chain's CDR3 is CASSSNEVGPYNEQFF. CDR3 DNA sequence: TGTGCCAGCAGCTCAAATGAGGTAGGACCCTACAATGAGCAGTTCTTC.

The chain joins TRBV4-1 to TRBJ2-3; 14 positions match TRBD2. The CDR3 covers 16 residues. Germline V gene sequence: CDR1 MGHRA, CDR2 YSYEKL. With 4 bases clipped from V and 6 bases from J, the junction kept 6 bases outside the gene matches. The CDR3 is CASSRGLAGGWDTQYF. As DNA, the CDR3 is TGCGCCAGCAGCCGAGGACTAGCGGGAGGATGGGATACGCAGTATTTT.

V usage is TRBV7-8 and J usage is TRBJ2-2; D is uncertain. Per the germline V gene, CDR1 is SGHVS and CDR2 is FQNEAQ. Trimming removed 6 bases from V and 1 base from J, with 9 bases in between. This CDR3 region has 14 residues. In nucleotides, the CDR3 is TGTGCCAGCAGAAGTGTCGGGAACACCGGGGAGCTGTTTTTT. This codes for CASRSVGNTGELFF.

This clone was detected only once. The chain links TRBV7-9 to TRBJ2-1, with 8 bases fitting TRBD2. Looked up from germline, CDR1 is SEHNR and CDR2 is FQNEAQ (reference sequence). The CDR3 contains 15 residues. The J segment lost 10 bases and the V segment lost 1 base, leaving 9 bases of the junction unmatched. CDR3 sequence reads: CASSLEGLAQLEQFF. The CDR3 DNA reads TGTGCCAGCAGCTTAGAAGGACTAGCTCAGTTAGAGCAGTTCTTC.

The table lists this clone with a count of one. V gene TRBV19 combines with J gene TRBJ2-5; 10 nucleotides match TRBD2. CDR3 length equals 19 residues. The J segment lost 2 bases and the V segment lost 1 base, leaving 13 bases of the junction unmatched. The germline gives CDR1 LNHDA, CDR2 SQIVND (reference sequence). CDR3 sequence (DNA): TGTGCCAGTAGTATAGGGGGGACTAGCGCCGGGGAGGGGCAAGAGACCCAGTACTTC. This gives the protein CASSIGGTSAGEGQETQYF. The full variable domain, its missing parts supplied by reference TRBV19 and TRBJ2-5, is DGGITQSPKYLFRKEGQNVTLSCEQNLNHDAMYWYRQDPGQGLRLIYYSQIVNDFQKGDIAEGYSVSREKKESFPLTVTSAQKNPTAFYLCASSIGGTSAGEGQETQYFGPGTRLLVL.

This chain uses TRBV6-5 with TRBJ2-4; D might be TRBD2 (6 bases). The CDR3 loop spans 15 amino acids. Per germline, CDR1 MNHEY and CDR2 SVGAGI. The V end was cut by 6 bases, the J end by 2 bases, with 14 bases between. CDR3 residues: CASRGGASTKNIQYF. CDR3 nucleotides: TGTGCCAGCAGGGGGGGAGCATCGACCAAAAACATTCAGTACTTC.

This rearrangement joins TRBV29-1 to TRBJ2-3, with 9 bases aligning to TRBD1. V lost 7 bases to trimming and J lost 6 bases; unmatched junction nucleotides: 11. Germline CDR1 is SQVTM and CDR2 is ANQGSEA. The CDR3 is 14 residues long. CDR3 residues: CSGDGTGRRDTQYF. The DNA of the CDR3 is TGCAGCGGGGACGGGACAGGGCGTCGGGATACGCAGTATTTT.

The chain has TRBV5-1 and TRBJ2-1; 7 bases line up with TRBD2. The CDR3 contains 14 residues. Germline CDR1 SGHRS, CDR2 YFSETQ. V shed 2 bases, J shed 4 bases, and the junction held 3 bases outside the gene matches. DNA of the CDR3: TGCGCCAGCAGCTTTACTAGCGCTTACAATGAGCAGTTCTTC. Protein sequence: CASSFTSAYNEQFF.

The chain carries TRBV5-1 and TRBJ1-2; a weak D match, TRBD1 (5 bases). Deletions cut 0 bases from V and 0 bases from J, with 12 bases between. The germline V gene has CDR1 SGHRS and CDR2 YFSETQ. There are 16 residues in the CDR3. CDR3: CASSLGDSSSNYGYTF. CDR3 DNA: TGCGCCAGCAGCTTGGGGGACTCTTCGTCTAACTATGGCTACACCTTC.

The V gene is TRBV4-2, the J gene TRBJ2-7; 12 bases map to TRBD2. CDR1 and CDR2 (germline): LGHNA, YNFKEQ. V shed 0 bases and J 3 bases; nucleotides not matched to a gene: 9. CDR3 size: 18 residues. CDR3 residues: CASSQDAGTTSGSYEQYF. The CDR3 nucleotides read TGTGCCAGCAGCCAAGACGCTGGAACGACTAGCGGGAGCTACGAGCAGTACTTC.

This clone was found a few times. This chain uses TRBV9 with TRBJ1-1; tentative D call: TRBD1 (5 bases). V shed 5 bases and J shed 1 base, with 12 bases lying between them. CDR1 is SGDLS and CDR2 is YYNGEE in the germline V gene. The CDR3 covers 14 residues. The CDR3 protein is CASRPGTANTEAFF. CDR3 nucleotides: TGTGCCAGCAGGCCCGGGACGGCGAACACTGAAGCTTTCTTT.